This T cell receptor beta chain was sequenced for a study of cytomegalovirus exposure and HLA in healthy donors (dated by TCRdb to about 2017). The study in broad terms: In an earlier analysis of approximately 640 of the donors, 250 to 300 Gb of sequence data and approximately 100 million unique TCR beta sequences from about 190 million T cells were reported. Every repertoire in the discovery cohort had been generated on one and the same sequencing platform. Approximately 310 gigabases of sequencing data and approximately 85 million unique TCR sequences were included in an early release covering 550 to 650 HLA-typed donors. In an earlier analysis of a few hundred of the donors, high-throughput TCR beta sequencing was used to judge whether each TCR beta V gene segment behaved as functional or pseudogenic. Four to six DR-DQ haplotypes were handled as single units for association and clustering, since linkage in the cohort was strong. Of the approximately 400 genotyped donors, approximately 83% fell in the genetic ancestry cluster associated with self-reported Caucasian donors. Along with the approximately 600-subject first cohort, a separate validation cohort of 120 different subjects was used. To predict cytomegalovirus infection status, the study combined high-throughput TCR immunosequencing, statistical association of individual TCRs with disease status, and machine learning. Typing coverage varied by locus: roughly 629-630 donors for A, B, C, DRB1 and DQB1; roughly 510 for DQA1; more than 600 for DPA1; 400 to 480 for DPB1. In a later analysis, previously published TCR beta repertoires from several hundred donors were re-analyzed and high-resolution HLA genotyping was added so that TCR occurrence patterns could be studied. The aim of the study was to test whether cataloging public T cell receptors could identify signatures of past pathogen exposure. Class I and class II HLA loci were covered by the typing at four-digit resolution. On average, 235,054 unique TCR beta nucleotide sequences were sequenced per donor among 300 to 500 genotyped donors of the cohort, with roughly a sixth of those sequences being non-productive. Donor age, sex, ethnicity and CMV serostatus were collected together with the repertoire data. The study used immunosequencing to profile the T cell repertoires of around 600 subjects and linked those repertoires to cytomegalovirus serostatus. Genome-wide SNP genotypes for about 65% of the 666 donors were used in a later genetic analysis, which treated that subset as a discovery cohort. The later analysis used no new phenotypic data to find candidate immune exposures, relying instead on TCR beta sequences and their occurrence across donors.

The cohort comprised around 690 healthy bone marrow donors. At the time of sampling, every cohort member was nominally healthy, though immune exposures that went unrecorded were likely present. The donor tested CMV seropositive, placing the donor among the 310 or so seropositive members of the cohort. Each donor provided a peripheral blood sample, and peripheral blood mononuclear cells were used for TCR beta sequencing. Genomic DNA was extracted from the blood cell samples with the Qiagen DNeasy Blood Extraction Kit. Libraries were prepared through the immunoSEQ multiplex PCR assay. The multiplex PCR relied on a mix of 60 forward primers for TCR Vbeta segments and 13 reverse primers for TCR Jbeta segments. Amplification of the CDR3 region of rearranged TCR beta genes was performed with a multiplex PCR assay on genomic DNA. Amplified TCR beta libraries were sequenced as 87-base-pair reads on the Illumina HiSeq System. The authors' analysis ran thus. A later analysis tallied 75 million to 85 million unique TCR beta chains across the approximately 670 repertoires, and about 10 million of those chains were shared by two or more donors. Raw reads were error-corrected and collapsed into unique sequences by a nearest-neighbor algorithm in which closely related sequences were merged to remove PCR and sequencing errors. V, D and J gene segments were assigned by aligning CDR3 sequences to IMGT reference sequences. For a sequence to be retained, at least a six-nucleotide match to both a V gene segment and a J gene segment was required. A rearrangement was called productive if the CDR3 had no stop codons and remained in frame with V and J, and every other rearrangement was called non-productive. Following IMGT convention, CDR3 was defined as the stretch from the second conserved V-encoded cysteine to the conserved J-encoded phenylalanine. The earlier analysis of fewer than 750 of the donors excluded sequences that lacked an unambiguous match to a single V gene segment. In an earlier analysis of several hundred of the donors, V segments were called functional above 56.7% productive rearrangements and were called segregating when the between-donor standard deviation exceeded 5%. A statistical classification framework was built for diagnosing cytomegalovirus status from the catalog of TCR beta chain sequences. A later analysis assigned V and J genes by comparing TCR nucleotide sequences with IMGT/GENE-DB human TR gene sequences. Using the TCRdist pipeline, a later analysis assigned CDR3 sequences along with most-parsimonious VDJ recombination scenarios. In a later analysis, each TCR beta chain was defined by its CDR3 amino acid sequence together with its V-gene family, and reads lacking a unique V-gene family were excluded. A later analysis removed 592 highly shared, low-generation-probability nucleotide sequences to deal with suspected cross-contamination and a sequencing artifact. A later analysis calculated a clonal expansion index for each public chain from normalized within-repertoire ranks of inferred template counts. In a later analysis, generation probabilities were computed with a VDJ recombination model fitted to out-of-frame rearrangements, and the resulting probabilities were checked against IGoR. A later analysis scored TCR-TCR, TCR-HLA and TCR-CMV co-occurrence with hypergeometric tests, applying a repertoire-size bias correction to TCR pairs. To estimate false discovery rates, a later analysis permuted the HLA or CMV assignments 20 times. In a later analysis, co-occurring TCRs were grouped using DBSCAN, with TCRdist sequence similarity added in when clustering inside HLA-allele-positive subsets. Repertoires with fewer than 30,000 or more than 120,000 public chains were left out of co-occurrence clustering, as were five repertoires with anomalous nucleotide sharing. The table was pulled from immuneACCESS by TCRdb, which kept in-frame rearrangements only. Such tables lose some clones; where checked, under half of the loss comes from unresolved V genes, and the rest has no known cause. V, J and clone size are taken as reported in that table, and D and trimming were inferred from the DNA itself. Counted in this sample were more than 100,000 clones; around 77% of them appeared once. Roughly 3.9% of the sample belongs to the ten largest clones.

CDR3 length: 14 amino acids, cysteine to phenylalanine. The retained sequence is limited to the CDR3, 42 bases, with the frame set at the first base. Deletion took 7 bases off V and 2 bases off J, with a span of 12 bases between the germline ends. Per the germline V gene, SGHTS is the CDR1 and YDEGEE is the CDR2. Broader findings and caveats from the paper: Because counts were too low, about 18 rarely observed V segments, including chromosome 9 orphons, were left out of the earlier analysis of about 500 of the donors. In the study, some 180 TCR beta chains were listed as associated with cytomegalovirus. At a false discovery rate of 0.05, a later analysis linked 16,000 or so TCR beta sequences to specific HLA alleles. According to the authors, the approach could potentially be generalized to other disease states and immunological phenotypes. In a later analysis, the rate of TCR association differed among HLA loci, with DRB1 alleles having the most associated TCRs and HLA-C alleles having the fewest. Correlated functional status among segregating V segments might reflect linkage disequilibrium, but an unknown experimental factor could not be ruled out. An association between a missense DCLRE1C variant and V-gene and J-gene trimming of TCR beta chains was found in a later genetic analysis and replicated in an independent cohort. In a later genetic analysis, fewer N-insertions in productive TCRs were reported among donors in an Asian-associated ancestry cluster than the roughly 700-donor mean. Across donors, most TCR sequences were observed very rarely, whereas some public TCRs were present in many individuals. The 87-base-pair reads could not distinguish some IMGT-functional V segments, including TRBV6-2 and TRBV6-3, so those segments were excluded. Presence/absence analyses assumed roughly uniform sequencing depth across donors, an assumption that may not hold. According to a later analysis, parvovirus B19, influenza, CMV and Epstein-Barr virus appeared linked to several top co-occurrence clusters. A cluster of highly shared sequence variants was judged likely to represent a technical artifact of the sequencing pipeline. When HLA alleles, especially DR and DQ, strongly co-occurred, TCR associations were difficult to assign to individual alleles. In a later analysis, most CMV-associated TCR beta chains were found to appear HLA-restricted, with HLA associations seemingly driven largely by CMV exposure. In an earlier analysis of around 600 of the donors, most TCR beta V segments appeared in productive rearrangements about 90% or about 30% of the time, broadly matching IMGT annotations. Only TCR beta chains were sequenced in this cohort, and the absence of alpha or paired-chain data limited detectable features. Immune exposure information for the cohort was limited to CMV serostatus. A further reported finding was that TCR beta sequences accurately predicted the HLA-A and HLA-B alleles for most subjects in the first cohort. Three of the identified cytomegalovirus-associated TCR beta chains were confirmed in vitro to be specific for cytomegalovirus antigens. In both the original and validation cohorts, the classifier was reported to diagnose cytomegalovirus status with high specificity and sensitivity. In a later analysis, HLA-associated TCR beta chains showed more clonal expansion and lower generation probabilities than non-associated chains that were equally common. Because HLA typing was unavailable for some donors at each locus, only the typed subset was used in association tests.

This clone has only one observation. Its specific antigen is unknown. No base quality information exists; no much larger clone differs at one position. The receptor chain draws on TRBV5-8 and TRBJ2-2; perhaps TRBD2 is the D gene, with 5 bases matching. The sequenced sample consisted of PBMCs. This receptor was taken from a man aged 50 to 59 in good health and CMV-seropositive. For the CDR3, the sequence is CASPPGLNTGELFF. The nucleotides are TGTGCCAGCCCACCAGGACTCAACACCGGGGAGCTGTTTTTT.